This section outlines one T cell receptor beta chain sequence together with its context. Profiled with immunoSEQ multiplex PCR; TCRdb holds only in-frame clones, not every one. This table holds roughly 42,000 clones, around 89% found once. These data originate in a study of T cell changes during pregnancy in multiple sclerosis. The germline gives CDR1 MDHEN, CDR2 SYDVKM. J gave up 11 bases and V 7 bases, and 15 bases lay outside the gene matches. This CDR3 contains 14 residues. Sequences were derived from CD4+ T cells from peripheral blood mononuclear cells, sampled in the second trimester of pregnancy. The chain is built from TRBV28 and TRBJ1-1; 8 bases map to TRBD1. The receptor's source is a female donor with multiple sclerosis, enrolled in a pregnancy study. In nucleotides, the CDR3 is TGTGCCAGCACCTTAATATCAGGGGGCGGCTCTGCTTTCTTT. Translating it yields CASTLISGGGSAFF.